This is a list of T cell receptor beta chains from one sample in a study of identical twins. TCRdb recomputed calls from the 5' RACE reads with MiXCR, one row per CDR3 protein. The profile covers 460,000 or so distinct CDR3 sequences, with approximately 15% appearing a single time and about 0.53% taken by the ten largest. This sample was also put to use in a study of yellow fever vaccine responses in identical twins.

The sample consisted of CD4+ T cells sorted from blood. Receptor source: a woman aged 18-29 years in good health. Both conserved end residues are trimmed from each CDR3.

CDR3 protein	CDR3 length	V gene
ASSLRGASEETQY	13	TRBV3-1
ASKTFSGANVLT	12	TRBV12-3/TRBV12-4
ASSQGTFSYEQY	12	TRBV3-1
ASSKEREGGSSPKSYNEQF	19	TRBV21-1
ASSYFGQGNTEAF	13	TRBV6-2/TRBV6-3
ASSQAHPGFDSGANVLT	17	TRBV14
SVHLRDTQY	9	TRBV29-1
SARQDIEKLF	10	TRBV20-1
ASRHYVQGGDTQY	13	TRBV7-9
SAGTSGIGEQF	11	TRBV20-1
ASSLGQGLSTDTQY	14	TRBV3-1
TSSTDRNAYEQY	12	TRBV27
ASSLGVRAGEDEAF	14	TRBV5-1
ASSLTGMSSPLH	12	TRBV7-9
ASRRTGTRNEQF	12	TRBV5-6
ASSPKGYEQY	10	TRBV12-3/TRBV12-4